The 9 T cell receptor beta chains below all came from one sample that was sequenced in a study of blood T cell repertoires in COVID-19. Assay used: immunoSEQ multiplex PCR; TCRdb lists only in-frame clones, some missing. This table holds nearly 110,000 clones, 60% to 80% found once. Sequencing was carried out using peripheral blood. All receptors derive from a human donor with acute or convalescent COVID-19. The donor label of this sample is uncertain.

This clone came up once. The J gene is TRBJ2-2, the V gene TRBV7-3; 12 nucleotides align to TRBD1. Trimming removed 5 bases from V and 9 bases from J; junction bases left unmatched: 10. This CDR3 is 16 amino acids long. Germline V gene lookup returns CDR1 SGHTA and CDR2 FQGTGA. Here the CDR3 reads CASSRGVGTGGRELFF. As DNA, the CDR3 is TGTGCCAGCAGCCGGGGAGTTGGGACAGGGGGCCGGGAGCTGTTTTTT. Full variable domain (remainder filled in from reference TRBV7-3 and TRBJ2-2): GAGVSQTPSNKVTEKGKYVELRCDPISGHTALYWYRQSLGQGPEFLIYFQGTGAADDSGLPNDRFFAVRPEGSVSTLKIQRTERGDSAVYLCASSRGVGTGGRELFFGEGSRLTVL.

The chain uses TRBV19 and TRBJ1-1; maybe TRBD1 (5 bases). Germline V gives CDR1 LNHDA, CDR2 SQIVND (reference sequence). There are 12 residues in the CDR3. The V end lost 5 bases, the J end lost 3 bases, and 7 bases lay between the germline ends. The CDR3 nucleotides are TGTGCCAGTAGTTGGGGGGACACTGAAGCTTTCTTT. Amino acid sequence: CASSWGDTEAFF.

This clone was seen just once. CDR3 amino acids: CASSQNPGQGNFYEQYV. The CDR3 region has the DNA TGCGCCAGCAGTCAAAACCCTGGACAGGGGAATTTTTACGAGCAGTACGTC. The V call is TRBV23-1, the J call TRBJ2-7; 9 bases align to TRBD1. TRBV23-1 is an open reading frame, and its role is uncertain. The CDR3 totals 17 residues. The V segment lost 2 bases and the J segment 4 bases; nucleotides outside the gene matches: 12.

The chain uses TRBV30 and TRBJ2-6; 8 bases are a match to TRBD2. The CDR3 runs to 17 residues. Germline CDR1 reads GTSNPN; CDR2 reads SVGIG (reference sequence). V lost 0 bases, J lost 0 bases, and 4 bases stayed unmatched. The CDR3 sequence is CAWSVSGGLSGANVLTF. The CDR3, as DNA: TGTGCCTGGAGTGTCAGCGGGGGACTCTCTGGGGCCAACGTCCTGACTTTC.

V and J are TRBV30 and TRBJ2-7, with 9 bases aligning to TRBD1. There are 14 residues in the CDR3. Losses at the gene ends were 1 base for V and 5 bases for J; bases not matched to a gene: 6. From germline, CDR1 is GTSNPN and CDR2 SVGIG (reference sequence). CDR3 DNA sequence: TGTGCCTGGAGTGGGGGGACAGGGACCCACGAGCAGTACTTC. It codes for CAWSGGTGTHEQYF.

V and J are TRBV2 and TRBJ1-3, with D perhaps TRBD1 (5 bases). Germline lookup yields CDR1 SNHLY and CDR2 FYNNEI. The CDR3 runs 16 residues. Trimming pared 11 bases from V and 2 bases from J, leaving 22 bases between. The CDR3 is CAAAGEGLLAGNTIYF. CDR3 nucleotides: TGTGCCGCTGCGGGGGAAGGACTTTTGGCTGGAAACACCATATATTTT.

This chain links TRBV7-3 with TRBJ2-7; no reliable D call. Germline V CDR1 and CDR2: SGHTA, FQGTGA. The V end lost 0 bases, the J end lost 5 bases, and 5 bases lay between the germline ends. The CDR3 is made up of 12 amino acids. In nucleotides, the CDR3 is TGTGCCAGCAGCTTAACGCTAGACGAGCAGTACTTC. Its protein is CASSLTLDEQYF.

The rearrangement links TRBV10-3 to TRBJ1-1; 9 bases are a match to TRBD1. Germline values: CDR1 ENHRY, CDR2 SYGVKD. The CDR3 is 15 amino acids. Trimming at V came to 5 bases and at J to 3 bases, leaving 7 bases not matched to a gene. CDR3 coding DNA: TGTGCCATCAGTCGGGGACAGGGAAGGGACACTGAAGCTTTCTTT. Translated: CAISRGQGRDTEAFF.

The V gene is TRBV18, the J gene TRBJ2-1; TRBD1 agrees at 10 bases. V lost 2 bases, J lost 5 bases, and 0 bases stayed unmatched. The CDR3 consists of 14 residues. In germline, CDR1 is KGHSH, CDR2 LQKENI. The chain's CDR3 is CASSPGTGDNEQFF. The CDR3 DNA reads TGTGCCAGCTCACCAGGGACAGGGGACAATGAGCAGTTCTTC.